A single sample gave rise to the 14 T cell receptor beta chains below, sequenced in a study of T cell responses to AZD1222 COVID-19 vaccine. The protocol was immunoSEQ multiplex PCR, while the TCRdb copy is restricted to in-frame clones and leaves out a portion. The sample has 92,000 or so clones, about 90% seen once; the top ten hold roughly 24%. The source material was peripheral blood, sampled on day 0 of AZD1222 vaccination. All receptors come from an adult in good health.

The V and J genes are TRBV5-6 and TRBJ2-3; 8 bases line up with TRBD2. The CDR3 runs 16 residues. CDR1 is SGHDT, CDR2 YYEEEE, per germline. Unmatched junction bases numbered 4, after V lost 1 base and J lost 0 bases. The DNA for the CDR3 is TGTGCCAGCAGCTTGTTTCAGCGGGGGAGCACAGATACGCAGTATTTT. It yields the protein CASSLFQRGSTDTQYF.

The chain has TRBV30 and TRBJ2-5, with 7 bases aligning to TRBD2. This CDR3 has 15 amino acids. V was clipped by 2 bases and J by 5 bases; unmatched bases: 11. The germline V gene encodes CDR1 GTSNPN and CDR2 SVGIG (reference sequence). Here the CDR3 DNA reads TGTGCCTGGAGTAGCAGAGCGGGGCGGGGGGAGACCCAGTACTTC. It is translated as CAWSSRAGRGETQYF.

The chain uses TRBV21-1 and TRBJ2-7; the table assigns TRBD1, which was not confirmed against the DNA. TRBV21-1 is deemed a pseudogene. This CDR3 is 14 amino acids long. DNA for the CDR3: TGTGCCAGCAGCGAGGGGGACAGGGACTACGAGCAGTACTTC. This gives the protein CASSEGDRDYEQYF.

The V gene is TRBV30, the J gene TRBJ2-2, with D unclear. V lost 0 bases and J lost 6, with 2 bases in between. The CDR3 runs 11 residues. Germline V lookup: CDR1 GTSNPN, CDR2 SVGIG (reference sequence). CDR3: CAWSVSGELFF. DNA for the CDR3: TGTGCCTGGAGTGTATCCGGGGAGCTGTTTTTT. The full variable domain, its missing parts supplied by reference TRBV30 and TRBJ2-2, is SQTIHQWPATLVQPVGSPLSLECTVEGTSNPNLYWYRQAAGRGLQLLFYSVGIGQISSEVPQNLSASRPQDRQFILSSKKLLLSDSGFYLCAWSVSGELFFGEGSRLTVL.

This chain links TRBV7-3 with TRBJ2-2, with D possibly matching TRBD1 (5 bases). This CDR3 has 15 residues. Trimming cost V 4 bases and J 5 bases, with 14 bases left between them. CDR1 is SGHTA and CDR2 is FQGTGA in the germline V gene. The DNA of the CDR3 is TGTGCCAGCAGCTCCCAGGGAATTGGGACCGGGGAGCTGTTTTTT. It encodes CASSSQGIGTGELFF. Drawing the rest from reference TRBV7-3 and TRBJ2-2, the complete variable domain is GAGVSQTPSNKVTEKGKYVELRCDPISGHTALYWYRQSLGQGPEFLIYFQGTGAADDSGLPNDRFFAVRPEGSVSTLKIQRTERGDSAVYLCASSSQGIGTGELFFGEGSRLTVL.

The V and J genes are TRBV9 and TRBJ2-7; 7 nucleotides line up with TRBD2. The J segment lost 6 bases and the V segment lost 2 bases, leaving 8 bases of the junction unmatched. Germline V CDR1 and CDR2: SGDLS, YYNGEE. There are 14 residues in the CDR3. CDR3 in amino acids: CASSVRWSGTEQYF. The CDR3 DNA reads TGTGCCAGCAGCGTCAGATGGAGCGGGACCGAGCAGTACTTC.

The chain joins TRBV6-2 or TRBV6-3 to TRBJ2-1, with TRBD1 identical over 9 bases. The V segment lost 5 bases and the J segment 7 bases; nucleotides outside the gene matches: 12. Germline V lookup: CDR1 MNHEY, CDR2 SVGEGT. The CDR3 sequence is 16 residues long. The CDR3 region has the DNA TGTGCCAGCAGTATTTACGGACAGGGGAAGAGGAATGAGCAGTTCTTC. Translated, it gives CASSIYGQGKRNEQFF.

The V gene is TRBV28, the J gene TRBJ1-1; TRBD1 agrees at 11 bases. V lost 6 bases to trimming and J lost 4 bases; unmatched junction nucleotides: 7. This CDR3 is built from 15 residues. In germline, CDR1 is MDHEN, CDR2 SYDVKM. CDR3 region: CASSPWTGGITEAFF. For the CDR3, the DNA is TGTGCCAGCAGCCCTTGGACAGGGGGCATCACTGAAGCTTTCTTT.

The V gene is TRBV19, the J gene TRBJ2-3; no firm D call. This CDR3 has 14 residues. Trimming stripped 7 bases from V and 2 bases from J, with 13 bases between. Germline loops: CDR1 LNHDA, CDR2 SQIVND (reference sequence). This chain's CDR3 is CASTPSRPTDTQYF. The CDR3 bases are TGTGCCAGTACCCCAAGCAGGCCCACAGATACGCAGTATTTT.

This chain uses TRBV7-6 with TRBJ1-5; the D gene is possibly TRBD1 (5 bases). CDR3 length: 14 residues. The V end was cut by 3 bases, the J end by 3 bases, with 9 bases between. In germline, CDR1 is SGHVS, CDR2 FNYEAQ. Here the CDR3 reads CASSLGRHNQPQHF. The DNA of the CDR3 is TGTGCCAGCAGCTTGGGGCGGCACAATCAGCCCCAGCATTTT.

The rearrangement links TRBV7-2 to TRBJ2-7, with 7 bases aligning to TRBD1. The CDR3 has 15 amino acids. In germline, CDR1 is SGHTA, CDR2 FQGNSA. Trimming removed 3 bases from V and 1 base from J; junction bases left unmatched: 6. The CDR3 DNA is TGTGCCAGCAGCTTGTACCGGGACAGTTCCTACGAGCAGTACTTC. It is translated as CASSLYRDSSYEQYF. Filled out from reference TRBV7-2 and TRBJ2-7, the complete variable domain reads GAGVSQSPSNKVTEKGKDVELRCDPISGHTALYWYRQSLGQGLEFLIYFQGNSAPDKSGLPSDRFSAERTGGSVSTLTIQRTQQEDSAVYLCASSLYRDSSYEQYFGPGTRLTVT.

V usage is TRBV3-1 (or the pseudogene TRBV3-2) and J usage is TRBJ2-7, with D perhaps TRBD1 (5 bases). This CDR3 is built from 15 residues. V was cut by 1 base and J by 2 bases, with 12 bases left in between. CDR1 LGHDT and CDR2 YNNKEL come from the germline V gene (reference sequence). This CDR3 reads CASSQAPGMAYEQYF. The DNA for the CDR3 is TGTGCCAGCAGCCAAGCCCCAGGGATGGCCTACGAGCAGTACTTC.

V gene TRBV11-2 combines with J gene TRBJ2-5; a possible D gene is TRBD2 (6 bases). V was trimmed by 3 bases and J by 3 bases, leaving 17 bases between them. The CDR3 covers 16 residues. CDR1 and CDR2 from the germline V gene are SGHAT and FQNNGV. The CDR3: CASSLRGTLEKETQYF. DNA of the CDR3: TGTGCCAGCAGCTTGCGCGGGACTTTGGAAAAAGAGACCCAGTACTTC.

This sequence joins TRBV5-1 and TRBJ2-7, with 7 bases lining up with TRBD1. Germline CDR1 and CDR2: SGHRS and YFSETQ. There are 13 residues in the CDR3. The J segment lost 2 bases and the V segment lost 4 bases, leaving 3 bases of the junction unmatched. The CDR3 nucleotides read TGCGCCAGCAGCATTGGACAGGCCTACGAGCAGTACTTC. Protein product: CASSIGQAYEQYF.